This T cell receptor (beta chain) comes out of a study of beta chain features in type 1 diabetes. Expressed TCRB transcripts were sequenced because the entire RNA isolate underwent reverse transcription. The assay was immunoSEQ multiplex PCR, and TCRdb's table has in-frame clones only and misses some. The repertoire includes 500,000 to 800,000 clones, roughly 12% of them detected once, and more than 0.095% sits in the top ten. There was one heparinised blood draw per donor, averaging approximately 120 mL. The CDR3 runs 15 residues. J lost 5 bases, V lost 4 bases, and 3 bases had no gene match. The germline CDR1 and CDR2 sequences are MDHEN and SYDVKM. This clone was observed a handful of times. Its antigen is not identified. Study-wide findings and caveats: Type 1 diabetes patients had moderately but significantly shorter TCRB CDR3s in all four CD4+ subsets.

Sequenced: naive CD4+ T cells from blood. The TCR sequence derives from a man under 40 with type 1 diabetes. The chain combines TRBV28 with TRBJ2-1; 12 nucleotides align to TRBD2. CDR3 in amino acids: CASSSGLAGNNEQFF. In nucleotides, the CDR3 is TGTGCCAGCAGTTCCGGACTAGCGGGGAACAATGAGCAGTTCTTC.